The entry below describes one TCR beta chain. Participants came from around 25 US areas, aged roughly 18 to 95 years. Allocation to cohorts depended on clinical history reported by the participants. Donors in Cohort 3 who had recovered were those with two negative PCRs, healthcare professional clearance, or resolution of their symptoms. Sequenced by immunoSEQ multiplex PCR; TCRdb stores in-frame clones only, minus some. The data contain about 200,000 clones, approximately 84% of them singletons. Germline V gene data show CDR1 as LNHDA and CDR2 as SQIVND (reference sequence). Unmatched junction bases numbered 5, after V lost 4 bases and J lost 4 bases. The length of the CDR3 is 14 residues. The sample comes from a study of blood T cell repertoires in COVID-19. On the study more broadly: PBMCs, B-cell-depleted T cells, or T cells were the source of the cDNA or gDNA that made up the material.

Sample: PBMCs or T cells enriched from blood (not recorded which). The clonotype originates from a man between 40 and 49 years old who had recovered from COVID-19. This chain joins TRBV19 and TRBJ1-2, with 8 bases fitting TRBD1. The CDR3 region is CASSTTGVIYGYTF. The DNA for the CDR3 is TGTGCCAGTAGTACGACAGGGGTTATCTATGGCTACACCTTC.